Below are 20 T cell receptor beta chains sequenced from a single sample in a study of shared clonotypes between healthy human individuals. The assay was immunoSEQ multiplex PCR, and TCRdb's table has in-frame clones only and misses some. The table includes some 2.1 million clones, 85% to 95% detected once. Naive CD8 cells were CD45RO-negative, positively selected for CCR7, excluding terminally differentiated effector memory CD45RA+ cells. Source material: naive CD8+ T cells from PBMCs. These receptors came from a man aged 18 to 30 in good health. Some clones in this sample may be carry-over from other donors' samples.

The chain couples TRBV16 to TRBJ1-3, with D hard to call. The CDR3 has 14 residues. CDR1 and CDR2 (germline): KGHSY, FQNENV. Trimming shortened V by 3 bases and J by 4 bases, and 10 bases separated the two germline ends. The CDR3 nucleotides are TGTGCCAGCAGCCAGACGGTGTCCGGAAACACCATATATTTT. This gives the protein CASSQTVSGNTIYF.

As concerns this clone: One junction end disagrees with the germline gene, perhaps due to a read error. The gene calls are TRBV9 and TRBJ2-1; 16 positions agree with TRBD2. Per germline, CDR1 SGDLS and CDR2 YYNGEE. CDR3 length: 16 amino acids. CDR3 DNA sequence: TGTGCCAGCAGCCCCCTAGGGACTAGCGGGAGGGCCGGTGTGCTCTTC. The encoded protein is CASSPLGTSGRAGVLF.

The CDR3 reads CASAQGRTPHYEQYF. The CDR3 bases are TGTGCCAGCGCCCAAGGGAGGACCCCCCACTACGAGCAGTACTTC. The chain links TRBV6-5 to TRBJ2-5; D might be TRBD2 (6 bases). The J call may be incorrect, as the DNA end agrees better with TRBJ2-7. Germline CDR1 reads MNHEY; CDR2 reads SVGAGI. The CDR3 is 15 residues long.

J is TRBJ1-2 and V is TRBV13; D might be TRBD1 (5 bases). Germline CDR1 and CDR2: PRHDT and FYEKMQ (reference sequence). The CDR3 has 14 amino acids. V dropped 0 bases and J dropped 4 bases, with 9 bases sitting between them. CDR3 sequence (DNA): TGTGCCAGCAGCTTAGGCGGGGGGTCCTATGGCTACACCTTC. It yields the protein CASSLGGGSYGYTF.

This rearrangement joins TRBV28 to TRBJ1-2; D remains ambiguous. This CDR3 spans 15 amino acids. The V end lost 3 bases, the J end lost 3 bases, and 14 bases lay between the germline ends. Germline-derived CDR1 and CDR2 are MDHEN and SYDVKM. CDR3: CASSFEAVAYYGYTF. CDR3 DNA: TGTGCCAGCAGTTTTGAGGCAGTGGCCTACTATGGCTACACCTTC.

The rearrangement uses TRBV7-6 and TRBJ2-7, with 13 bases aligning to TRBD2. The CDR3 extends over 17 amino acids. V lost 5 bases, J lost 5 bases, and 12 bases stayed unmatched. Germline V gene data show CDR1 as SGHVS and CDR2 as FNYEAQ. As DNA, the CDR3 is TGTGCCAGCAGCCCCGGACTAGCGGGAGTCTTATCCCACGAGCAGTACTTC. This gives the protein CASSPGLAGVLSHEQYF.

As for this clone: The junction departs from the called germline gene at one end, perhaps through a read error. The chain carries TRBV12-5 and TRBJ2-1, with TRBD1 matching 7 bases. The CDR3 runs to 14 residues. The germline CDR1 and CDR2 sequences are LGHNT and FRNRAP. CDR3 sequence (DNA): TGTGCTAGTGGTTTGGACTACGGGACAGATGAGGAGTTCTTC. Translated, it gives CASGLDYGTDEEFF.

This chain links TRBV27 with TRBJ1-2, with TRBD1 matching over 7 bases. J was trimmed by 8 bases and V by 8 bases; bases with no gene match: 8. Germline V gene sequence: CDR1 MNHEY, CDR2 SMNVEV (reference sequence). The CDR3 extends over 12 amino acids. For the CDR3, the DNA is TGTGCCAGCTTCGCAGGGGGTGGAGGCTACACCTTC. Protein product: CASFAGGGGYTF.

This clone showed up just a few times. The chain employs TRBV7-9 and TRBJ1-1; D perhaps matches TRBD1 (6 bases). This CDR3 comprises 16 residues. Looked up from germline, CDR1 is SEHNR and CDR2 is FQNEAQ (reference sequence). V gave up 4 bases and J gave up 7 bases, with 22 bases separating them. The DNA of the CDR3 is TGTGCCAGCAGCTCCAAGGCCGGACAGAATCTTTATGAAGCTTTCTTT. Residues: CASSSKAGQNLYEAFF. The entire variable domain, with the rest obtained from reference TRBV7-9 and TRBJ1-1, is as follows: DTGVSQNPRHKITKRGQNVTFRCDPISEHNRLYWYRQTLGQGPEFLTYFQNEAQLEKSRLLSDRFSAERPKGSFSTLEIQRTEQGDSAMYLCASSSKAGQNLYEAFFGQGTRLTVV.

With regard to this clone: The sample holds other DNA sequences that translate to the same CDR3. The genes are TRBV7-9 and TRBJ2-7; 7 bases fit TRBD2. The CDR3 length is 15 residues. After removal of 1 base from V and 3 bases from J, the junction contained 6 bases not matched to a gene. The V gene's germline CDR1 is SEHNR and CDR2 FQNEAQ (reference sequence). In nucleotides, the CDR3 is TGTGCCAGCAGCTTAGTCGGCGGGAGTGGCTACGAGCAGTACTTC. This translates into CASSLVGGSGYEQYF.

The J gene is TRBJ2-1, the V gene TRBV28, with 8 bases identical to TRBD2. From germline, CDR1 is MDHEN and CDR2 SYDVKM. This CDR3 region has 15 residues. V shed 7 bases, J shed 4 bases, and the junction held 9 bases outside the gene matches. The CDR3 DNA sequence: TGTGCCAGCACCAGGGCGCCGGGGGGGTACAATGAGCAGTTCTTC. Amino acid sequence: CASTRAPGGYNEQFF.

This rearrangement joins TRBV25-1 to TRBJ2-7, with D possibly TRBD1 on 6 matching bases. Trimming stripped 4 bases from V and 0 bases from J, with 10 bases between. Germline V gives CDR1 MGHDK, CDR2 SYGVNS. The length of the CDR3 is 14 residues. The CDR3 spells CASSVDRSSYEQYF. The CDR3, as DNA: TGTGCCAGCAGTGTCGACAGGAGCTCCTACGAGCAGTACTTC.

The chain uses TRBV6-1 and TRBJ2-1, with 8 nucleotides matching TRBD2. CDR1 is MNHNS, CDR2 SASEGT, per germline. CDR3 length: 14 amino acids. J was trimmed by 4 bases and V by 8 bases; bases with no gene match: 7. The CDR3 spells CASFAGGFYNEQFF. The DNA for the CDR3 is TGTGCCAGCTTCGCGGGAGGCTTTTACAATGAGCAGTTCTTC.

The chain joins TRBV5-1 to TRBJ1-2, with TRBD1 identical over 7 bases. This CDR3 has 16 amino acids. V lost 2 bases to trimming and J lost 3 bases; unmatched junction nucleotides: 10. CDR1 and CDR2 (germline): SGHRS, YFSETQ. The CDR3 spells CASSFESGTAYYGYTF. CDR3 in DNA: TGCGCCAGCAGCTTCGAGTCCGGGACAGCTTACTATGGCTACACCTTC.

The chain employs TRBV28 and TRBJ2-7; D may be TRBD1 (6 bases). Trimming left V 5 bases short and J 4 bases short, with 15 bases between. In germline, CDR1 is MDHEN, CDR2 SYDVKM. This CDR3 region has 14 residues. The CDR3 loop reads CASSLTGPGYEQYF. CDR3 DNA sequence: TGTGCCAGCAGTCTCACAGGGCCGGGGTACGAGCAGTACTTC.

The CDR3 here is CASRQGALRDTQYF. The CDR3 nucleotides are TGTGCCAGCAGGCAGGGGGCGCTGAGAGATACGCAGTATTTT. V usage is TRBV7-2 and J usage is TRBJ2-3; TRBD1 aligns across 8 bases. Trimming cost V 6 bases and J 5 bases; bases outside gene matches: 7. The CDR3 consists of 14 residues. CDR1 and CDR2 (germline): SGHTA, FQGNSA.

The chain links TRBV19 to TRBJ1-2; D not certain. This CDR3 is 13 amino acids long. Germline CDR1 reads LNHDA; CDR2 reads SQIVND (reference sequence). The ends were cut back, 0 bases at V and 8 bases at J, with 10 bases in the middle. Written as DNA, the CDR3 is TGTGCCAGTAGTATAGATCTTGAAGAAGGCTACACCTTC. This sequence encodes CASSIDLEEGYTF.

The chain has TRBV30 and TRBJ2-1, with D hard to call. CDR1 is GTSNPN, CDR2 SVGIG, per germline (reference sequence). The CDR3 consists of 13 residues. V gave up 1 base and J gave up 3 bases, with 7 bases separating them. The DNA for the CDR3 is TGTGCCTGGAGTGACAGATTCTACAATGAGCAGTTCTTC. It is translated as CAWSDRFYNEQFF.

CDR3 amino acids: CASSVGSGRHYEQYF. CDR3 sequence (DNA): TGTGCCAGCAGCGTAGGCAGCGGGCGGCATTACGAGCAGTACTTC. The rearrangement links TRBV9 to TRBJ2-7; TRBD2 might be the D (6 bases). The CDR3 contains 15 residues. Germline CDR1 and CDR2: SGDLS and YYNGEE. Between the trimmed V and J ends, which lost 0 bases and 4 bases, there was a span of 14 bases.

This chain connects TRBV29-1 to TRBJ2-3; TRBD2 matches at 11 bases. Germline trimming cut 6 bases from V and 4 bases from J; bases unmatched to any gene: 12. CDR1 and CDR2 from the germline V gene are SQVTM and ANQGSEA. CDR3 length: 16 amino acids. The DNA for the CDR3 is TGCAGCGTCCATTGGGGTAGCGGGAGGGCCTCAGATACGCAGTATTTT. Protein: CSVHWGSGRASDTQYF.